These 25 T cell receptor beta chains were sequenced from one sample in a study of OX40 agonist ivuxolimab in advanced cancers. TCRdb keeps only in-frame clones here, not all; method: immunoSEQ multiplex PCR. The data contain tens of thousands of clones, 70% to 85% of them seen just once; the ten biggest clones take up 1.4% to 1.5%. The sample was CD4+ or CD8+ T cells sorted from blood, taken in a trial of the OX40 agonist ivuxolimab. These receptor sequences come from an adult with an advanced solid tumor such as melanoma, head and neck, liver or kidney cancer.

The chain couples TRBV6-5 to TRBJ1-5; D is unresolved. Trimming took off 6 bases at V and 2 bases at J, with 14 bases between the two ends. This CDR3 region has 15 residues. Germline loops: CDR1 MNHEY, CDR2 SVGAGI. The CDR3 bases are TGTGCCAGCAGCCCCTCTGGATTCGGCAATCAGCCCCAGCATTTT. It encodes CASSPSGFGNQPQHF.

This clone appeared once. The rearrangement links TRBV2 to TRBJ2-7, with D perhaps matching TRBD1 (6 bases). Germline V lookup: CDR1 SNHLY, CDR2 FYNNEI. The CDR3 covers 12 residues. Trimming cost V 4 bases and J 3 bases, with 7 bases left between them. For the CDR3, the DNA is TGTGCCAGCAGTGCGGACAGCTACGAGCAGTACTTC. Its protein is CASSADSYEQYF.

The V gene is TRBV7-8, the J gene TRBJ2-3; D uncertain. Germline V gene data show CDR1 as SGHVS and CDR2 as FQNEAQ. The V and J ends lost 1 base and 6 bases respectively, with 5 bases between them. The CDR3 loop spans 12 amino acids. Here the CDR3 reads CASSLGHDTQYF. The CDR3 bases are TGTGCCAGCAGCTTAGGACACGATACGCAGTATTTT.

This rearrangement joins TRBV5-1 to TRBJ2-1; TRBD2 matches at 9 bases. The CDR3 is 15 amino acids. The germline V gene has CDR1 SGHRS and CDR2 YFSETQ. With V trimmed by 7 bases and J by 3 bases, 8 bases remained unmatched. The CDR3 bases are TGCGCCAGCGAGTCTAGCGGGAATTTCTACAATGAGCAGTTCTTC. Translating gives CASESSGNFYNEQFF.

The genes are TRBV18 and TRBJ1-2, with D maybe TRBD1 (6 bases). CDR1 and CDR2 from the germline V gene are KGHSH and LQKENI. The CDR3 is 12 residues long. V gave up 0 bases and J gave up 7 bases, with 6 bases separating them. The DNA for the CDR3 is TGTGCCAGCTCACCACCGACAGGTGGCTACACCTTC. Protein product: CASSPPTGGYTF. Full variable domain (missing parts from reference TRBV18 and TRBJ1-2): NAGVMQNPRHLVRRRGQEARLRCSPMKGHSHVYWYRQLPEEGLKFMVYLQKENIIDESGMPKERFSAEFPKEGPSILRIQQVVRGDSAAYFCASSPPTGGYTFGSGTRLTVV.

The chain links TRBV11-2 to TRBJ1-1, with D maybe TRBD1 (5 bases). V dropped 5 bases and J dropped 4 bases, with 11 bases sitting between them. This CDR3 comprises 13 residues. Germline assignment: CDR1 SGHAT and CDR2 FQNNGV. CDR3 coding DNA: TGTGCCAGCAGCCTCAGACAGCTCACTGAAGCTTTCTTT. Its protein is CASSLRQLTEAFF.

The sample holds a few counts of this clone. The chain links TRBV9 to TRBJ1-3, with 7 nucleotides matching TRBD1. Per germline, CDR1 SGDLS and CDR2 YYNGEE. This CDR3 spans 15 amino acids. V dropped 4 bases and J dropped 0; count of bases not matched to a gene: 4. This chain's CDR3 is CASSQGGDSGNTIYF. The CDR3 DNA sequence: TGTGCCAGCAGCCAGGGGGGCGACTCTGGAAACACCATATATTTT.

The chain recombines TRBV5-1 with TRBJ2-3, with D possibly being TRBD1 or TRBD2 (5 bases each). Germline-derived CDR1 and CDR2 are SGHRS and YFSETQ. With 1 base removed from V and 0 bases from J, the gap between germline ends came to 12 bases. The CDR3 totals 16 residues. Here the CDR3 DNA reads TGCGCCAGCAGCTTGCAAGGGACCACTAGCACAGATACGCAGTATTTT. This sequence encodes CASSLQGTTSTDTQYF.

The V and J genes are TRBV5-1 and TRBJ1-2, with D unresolved. The CDR3 extends over 13 amino acids. CDR1 and CDR2 (germline): SGHRS, YFSETQ. Trimming removed 7 bases from V and 0 bases from J, with 10 bases in between. The CDR3 DNA reads as TGCGCCAGCTCCGACGCCCCTAACTATGGCTACACCTTC. Its translation is CASSDAPNYGYTF.

The table lists this clone with a count of one. The CDR3 reads CASSPSTDTQYF. DNA for the CDR3: TGTGCCAGCAGTCCTAGCACAGATACGCAGTATTTT. The chain joins TRBV2 to TRBJ2-3; D remains unclear. The CDR3 contains 12 residues. CDR1 is SNHLY and CDR2 is FYNNEI in the germline V gene. V was cut by 5 bases and J by 0 bases, with 3 bases left in between.

The J gene is TRBJ2-7, the V gene TRBV11-1; D is uncertain. This CDR3 spans 12 amino acids. Germline-derived CDR1 and CDR2 are SGHAT and FQDESV (reference sequence). V gave up 4 bases and J gave up 6 bases, with 10 bases separating them. DNA of the CDR3: TGTGCCAGCAGCTCCCCCGGCCGCGAGCAGTACTTC. It translates to CASSSPGREQYF.

V usage is TRBV7-3 and J usage is TRBJ2-6; D remains ambiguous. V was pared by 5 bases and J by 0 bases, with 8 bases between. The germline V gene has CDR1 SGHTA and CDR2 FQGTGA. The CDR3 contains 15 residues. The CDR3 loop reads CASSPRISGANVLTF. In nucleotides, the CDR3 is TGTGCCAGCAGCCCCCGTATCTCTGGGGCCAACGTCCTGACTTTC.

The chain recombines TRBV7-6 with TRBJ1-2; TRBD1 matches 9 bases. The CDR3 consists of 14 residues. J was trimmed by 8 bases and V by 1 base; bases with no gene match: 5. Looked up from germline, CDR1 is SGHVS and CDR2 is FNYEAQ. CDR3 coding DNA: TGTGCCAGCAGCTTAGGCGGGACAGGGTCCGGCTACACCTTC. Translation gives CASSLGGTGSGYTF.

J is TRBJ2-7 and V is TRBV27, with 7 bases lining up with TRBD1. After removal of 6 bases from V and 7 bases from J, the junction contained 9 bases not matched to a gene. Germline loops: CDR1 MNHEY, CDR2 SMNVEV (reference sequence). This CDR3 is built from 13 residues. The CDR3 DNA reads TGTGCCAGCAGAGGAACAGGGGTTAGGGAGCAGTACTTC. Protein: CASRGTGVREQYF.

The CDR3 DNA sequence: TGTGCCAGCAGTCAACAGGTATACACTGAAGCTTTCTTT. Translation: CASSQQVYTEAFF. This chain uses TRBV27 with TRBJ1-1; D is perhaps TRBD1 (5 bases). Germline CDR1 and CDR2: MNHEY and SMNVEV (reference sequence). The CDR3 runs 13 residues. V gave up 5 bases and J gave up 3 bases, with 10 bases separating them.

The V gene is TRBV5-4, the J gene TRBJ2-3, with 7 bases matching TRBD1. CDR1 SGHNT and CDR2 YYREEE come from the germline V gene (reference sequence). The ends lost 0 bases at V and 10 bases at J; junction bases unmatched: 2. The CDR3 contains 12 residues. The CDR3 spells CASSLDRGPQYF. Here the CDR3 DNA reads TGTGCCAGCAGCTTGGACAGGGGTCCGCAGTATTTT.

The table lists this clone with a count of one. The chain combines TRBV2 with TRBJ2-5; 7 nucleotides align to TRBD2. Trimming cost V 7 bases and J 2 bases; bases outside gene matches: 13. Germline V CDR1 and CDR2: SNHLY, FYNNEI. The CDR3 extends over 16 amino acids. The chain's CDR3 is CASKPLGGITQETQYF. Here the CDR3 DNA reads TGTGCCAGCAAGCCCCTGGGGGGGATCACACAAGAGACCCAGTACTTC.

This rearrangement joins TRBV11-2 to TRBJ2-7; D is unresolved. The V end was cut by 1 base, the J end by 7 bases, with 11 bases between. The CDR3 covers 13 residues. The germline V gene has CDR1 SGHAT and CDR2 FQNNGV. The CDR3 protein is CASSLVPSREQYF. CDR3 sequence (DNA): TGTGCCAGCAGCTTAGTGCCCAGTAGGGAGCAGTACTTC.

The chain uses TRBV19 and TRBJ1-2; the D is unclear. The CDR3 contains 15 residues. With 7 bases removed from V and 2 bases from J, the gap between germline ends came to 17 bases. Germline V gene sequence: CDR1 LNHDA, CDR2 SQIVND (reference sequence). CDR3 DNA: TGTGCCAGTACCATTTTAGGCAGGTCCAACTATGGCTACACCTTC. This sequence encodes CASTILGRSNYGYTF.

On this clone: The same CDR3 also results from other DNA sequences found in this sample. V gene TRBV6-1 combines with J gene TRBJ1-1; tentatively, D is TRBD1 (6 bases). The CDR3 length is 13 residues. The germline CDR1 and CDR2 sequences are MNHNS and SASEGT. The germline V and J ends were trimmed by 8 bases and 2 bases, with 12 bases remaining between them. The CDR3: CASRRTENTEAFF. DNA of the CDR3: TGTGCCAGCCGCAGGACAGAAAACACTGAAGCTTTCTTT.

In its sample, this clone was seen once. V usage is TRBV5-1 and J usage is TRBJ2-1; TRBD1 agrees at 10 bases. This CDR3 region has 18 residues. Germline lookup yields CDR1 SGHRS and CDR2 YFSETQ. V lost 1 base, J lost 6 bases, and 13 bases stayed unmatched. CDR3 nucleotides: TGCGCCAGCAGCTTGAACGTCGTTGCGACAGGGGGCCGCAATGAGCAGTTCTTC. It translates to CASSLNVVATGGRNEQFF.

V and J are TRBV19 and TRBJ2-3, with 11 bases identical to TRBD2. The germline gives CDR1 LNHDA, CDR2 SQIVND (reference sequence). The CDR3 spans 19 residues. After removal of 1 base from V and 0 bases from J, the junction contained 9 bases not matched to a gene. The CDR3 DNA reads as TGTGCCAGTAGTATAGGACTAGCGGGACTTGAAACTAGCACAGATACGCAGTATTTT. Translation: CASSIGLAGLETSTDTQYF.

The chain is built from TRBV9 and TRBJ2-6; D perhaps matches TRBD1 (6 bases). This CDR3 is 17 amino acids long. CDR1 and CDR2 from the germline V gene are SGDLS and YYNGEE. The ends were cut back, 0 bases at V and 2 bases at J, with 12 bases in the middle. As DNA, the CDR3 is TGTGCCAGCAGCGTAGCCCCACAGGGTGCTGGGGCCAACGTCCTGACTTTC. It specifies CASSVAPQGAGANVLTF.

The genes are TRBV7-6 and TRBJ2-7; 7 bases are shared with TRBD1. J lost 0 bases, V lost 5 bases, and 4 bases had no gene match. This CDR3 comprises 14 residues. Per the germline V gene, CDR1 is SGHVS and CDR2 is FNYEAQ. The CDR3 loop is CASSPNRGSYEQYF. CDR3 bases: TGTGCCAGCAGCCCCAACAGGGGCTCCTACGAGCAGTACTTC.

The chain joins TRBV7-2 to TRBJ2-7; D ambiguous. The V gene's germline CDR1 is SGHTA and CDR2 FQGNSA. CDR3 length: 15 amino acids. V shed 4 bases and J shed 7 bases, with 20 bases lying between them. In DNA form, the CDR3 reads TGTGCCAGCAGCTCCCTCGACCTCCCTACGTCGGAGCAGTACTTC. As protein: CASSSLDLPTSEQYF.